This passage covers 6 T cell receptor beta chains from one sample sequenced in a study of T-cell memory formation after mild COVID-19. A single record per CDR3 protein comes from TCRdb applying MiXCR to the 5' RACE reads. The sample carries 150,000 to 200,000 distinct CDR3 sequences, around 13% recorded once. The sequenced sample consisted of PBMCs or a T cell subset sorted from them (not recorded which). Receptors originate from a man between 18 and 35 years old who had mild COVID-19 (a few samples of this study predate the infection). Cell type and time point are not known.

The chain links TRBV4-3 to TRBJ2-1, with TRBD2 matching over 9 bases. Per germline, CDR1 LGHNA and CDR2 YSLEER. The CDR3 is 15 amino acids. V was pared by 0 bases and J by 10 bases, with 7 bases of the junction left unmatched. CDR3 sequence: CASSQDRLAGPEQFF. CDR3 nucleotide sequence: TGCGCCAGCAGCCAAGACCGGCTAGCGGGACCCGAGCAGTTCTTC.

This clonotype was counted at least ten times. The chain recombines TRBV11-2 with TRBJ2-1, with D maybe TRBD2 (5 bases). Germline CDR1 is SGHAT and CDR2 is FQNNGV. The CDR3 totals 11 residues. The V and J ends lost 3 bases and 12 bases respectively, with 9 bases between them. The CDR3 DNA sequence: TGTGCCAGCAGCTTGCGGGTCGGGCAGTTCTTC. This encodes CASSLRVGQFF.

This clonotype was recorded at least ten times. The gene calls are TRBV6-2 or TRBV6-3 and TRBJ2-1, with a possible D match to TRBD2 (6 bases). Germline-derived CDR1 and CDR2 are MNHEY and SVGEGT. Trimming left V 2 bases short and J 9 bases short, with 11 bases between. The CDR3 is 13 amino acids. CDR3 in DNA: TGTGCCAGCAGTTACGTGGGGGGTAGTGAGCAGTTCTTC. It specifies CASSYVGGSEQFF.

The chain recombines TRBV19 with TRBJ2-3; D might be TRBD2 (5 bases). CDR3 length: 14 amino acids. Germline lookup yields CDR1 LNHDA and CDR2 SQIVND (reference sequence). The germline V and J ends were trimmed by 3 bases and 6 bases, with 13 bases remaining between them. In nucleotides, the CDR3 is TGTGCCAGTAGTATCCCCGGGGTAGCGGATACGCAGTATTTT. Protein: CASSIPGVADTQYF.

J is TRBJ2-1 and V is TRBV7-2; D unclear. V was cut by 1 base and J by 8 bases, with 15 bases left in between. Germline CDR1 SGHTA, CDR2 FQGNSA. This CDR3 is 15 amino acids long. CDR3 nucleotides: TGTGCCAGCAGCTTAGGCCCCCCGAGATCTTATGAGCAGTTCTTC. Translating it yields CASSLGPPRSYEQFF.

This clonotype was seen many times. The chain has TRBV18 and TRBJ2-7; TRBD1 agrees at 7 bases. V dropped 3 bases and J dropped 4; count of bases not matched to a gene: 12. The CDR3 runs to 16 residues. The germline gives CDR1 KGHSH, CDR2 LQKENI. CDR3 in amino acids: CASSPAGTGALYEQYV. CDR3 in DNA: TGTGCCAGCTCACCCGCCGGAACAGGGGCCTTGTACGAGCAGTACGTC.